The clone carrying this TCR beta chain occurred many times. Its target is unknown. Germline V CDR1 and CDR2: SGHVS, FQNEAQ. V lost 0 bases to trimming and J lost 0 bases, with 12 bases between them. This CDR3 has 18 residues. The authors amplified TCR beta CDR3 regions, and they did so from RNA transcripts for repertoire sequencing. First-round RT-PCR employed HTBI primers, with a second-round multiplex PCR after it. TCRdb redid the calling of the multiplex PCR reads with MiXCR, one entry per CDR3 protein. The repertoire holds about 550,000 distinct CDR3 sequences, with about 40% as singletons. This sample is drawn from a study of Graves' ophthalmopathy and Graves' hyperthyroidism. At the level of the study: The term stable hyperthyroidism indicated an absence of ophthalmopathy within 18 months of follow-up. Study results and caveats: Sensitivity of around 85% and specificity of around 80% were achieved when a 13-signature model separated ophthalmopathy from stable hyperthyroidism. Blood contained most expanded thyroid clonotypes exceeding 0.001 frequency.

The clonotype originates from an adult man with Graves' hyperthyroidism. The rearrangement links TRBV7-8 to TRBJ1-6; D gene ambiguous. The sequencing input was peripheral blood or thyroid tissue (not recorded which). CDR3 sequence: CASSLAARLGSYNSPLHF. The CDR3, as DNA: TGTGCCAGCAGCTTAGCGGCGCGTTTGGGCTCCTATAATTCACCCCTCCACTTT.